This T cell receptor beta chain emerged from a study of T-cell memory formation after mild COVID-19. TCRdb recomputed calls from the 5' RACE reads with MiXCR, one row per CDR3 protein. Counted here are some 110,000 distinct CDR3 sequences, around 11% occurring once; the ten biggest clones make up about 27%. The CDR3 totals 17 residues. J lost 5 bases, V lost 3 bases, and 12 bases had no gene match. Germline values: CDR1 SEHNR, CDR2 FQNEAQ (reference sequence). Study-level results: Contracting CD4+ clones sat mainly in CM and EM; CD8+ in EMRA.

Concerning this clonotype: Antigen unknown.

The sequence was obtained from an adult woman who had mild COVID-19 (a few samples of this study predate the infection). Cell type and time point are not known. The sequenced sample consisted of PBMCs or a T cell subset sorted from them (not recorded which). This chain joins TRBV7-9 and TRBJ2-7; 11 bases are a match to TRBD2. In nucleotides, the CDR3 is TGTGCCAGCAGCTTCTCACTAGCGGGAGCCGTCCACGACGAGCAGTACTTC. It translates to CASSFSLAGAVHDEQYF.